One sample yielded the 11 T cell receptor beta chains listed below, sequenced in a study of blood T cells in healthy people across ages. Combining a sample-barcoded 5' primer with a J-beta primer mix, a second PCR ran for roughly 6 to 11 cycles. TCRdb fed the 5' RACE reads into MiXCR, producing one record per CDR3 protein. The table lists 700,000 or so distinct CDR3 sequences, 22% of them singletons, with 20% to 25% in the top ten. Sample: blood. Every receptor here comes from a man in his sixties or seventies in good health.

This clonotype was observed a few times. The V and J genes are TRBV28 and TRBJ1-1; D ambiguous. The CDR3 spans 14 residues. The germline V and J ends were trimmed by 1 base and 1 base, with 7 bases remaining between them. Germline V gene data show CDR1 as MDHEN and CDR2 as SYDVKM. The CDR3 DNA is TGTGCCAGCAGTTTATATTGGGAGAACACTGAAGCTTTCTTT. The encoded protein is CASSLYWENTEAFF.

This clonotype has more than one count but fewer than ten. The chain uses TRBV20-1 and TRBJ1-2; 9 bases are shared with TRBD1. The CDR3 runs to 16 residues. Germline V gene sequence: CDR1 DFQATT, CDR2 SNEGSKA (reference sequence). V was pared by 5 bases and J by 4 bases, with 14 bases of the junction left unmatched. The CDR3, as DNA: TGCAGTGCTTACAGGACAGGGGAAGTGGGTAGCTATGGCTACACCTTC. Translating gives CSAYRTGEVGSYGYTF.

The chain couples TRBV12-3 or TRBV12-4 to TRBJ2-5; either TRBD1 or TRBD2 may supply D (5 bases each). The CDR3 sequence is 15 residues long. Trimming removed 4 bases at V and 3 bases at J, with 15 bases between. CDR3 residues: CASSSAGAAKETQYF. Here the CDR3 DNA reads TGTGCCAGCAGTTCGGCCGGGGCAGCTAAAGAGACCCAGTACTTC.

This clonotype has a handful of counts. The CDR3 DNA reads TGTGCCAGCAGTTATCGAGGGTGGAGTAATGAAAAACTGTTTTTT. Protein product: CASSYRGWSNEKLFF. This chain links TRBV6-5 with TRBJ1-4, with D hard to call. The V gene lost 3 bases and the J gene lost 4 bases, with 12 bases spanning the gap. The CDR3 is 15 residues long. From germline, CDR1 is MNHEY and CDR2 SVGAGI.

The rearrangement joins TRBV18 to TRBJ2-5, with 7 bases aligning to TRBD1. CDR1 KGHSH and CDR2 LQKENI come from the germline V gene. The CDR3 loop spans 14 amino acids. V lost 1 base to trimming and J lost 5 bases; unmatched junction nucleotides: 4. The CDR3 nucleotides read TGTGCCAGCTCACCACGACAGGGTTGGGAGACCCAGTACTTC. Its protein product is CASSPRQGWETQYF.

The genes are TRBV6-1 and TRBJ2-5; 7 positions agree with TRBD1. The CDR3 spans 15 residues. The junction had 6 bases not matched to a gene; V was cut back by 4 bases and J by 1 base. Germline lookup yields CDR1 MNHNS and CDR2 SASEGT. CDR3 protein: CASSALQGSQETQYF. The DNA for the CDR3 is TGTGCCAGCAGTGCTCTACAGGGGTCCCAAGAGACCCAGTACTTC.

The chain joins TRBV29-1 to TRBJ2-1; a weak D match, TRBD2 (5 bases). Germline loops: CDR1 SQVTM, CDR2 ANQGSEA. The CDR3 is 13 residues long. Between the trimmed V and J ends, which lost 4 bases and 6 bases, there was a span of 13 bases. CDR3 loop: CSVGRGSGNEQFF. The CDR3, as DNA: TGCAGCGTTGGTAGAGGGTCTGGCAATGAGCAGTTCTTC.

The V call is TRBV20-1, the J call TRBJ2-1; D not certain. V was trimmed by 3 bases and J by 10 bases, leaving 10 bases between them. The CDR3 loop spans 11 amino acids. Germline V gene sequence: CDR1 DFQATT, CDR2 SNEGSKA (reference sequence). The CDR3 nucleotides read TGCAGTGCTAGTGCTGAGATGGAGCAGTTCTTC. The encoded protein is CSASAEMEQFF.

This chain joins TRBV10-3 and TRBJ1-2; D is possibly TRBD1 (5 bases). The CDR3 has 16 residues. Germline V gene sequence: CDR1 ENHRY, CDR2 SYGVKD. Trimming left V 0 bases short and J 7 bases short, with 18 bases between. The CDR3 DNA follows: TGTGCCATCAGTGAGTCGGGGACCCTCAGCGGATCTGGCTACACCTTC. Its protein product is CAISESGTLSGSGYTF.

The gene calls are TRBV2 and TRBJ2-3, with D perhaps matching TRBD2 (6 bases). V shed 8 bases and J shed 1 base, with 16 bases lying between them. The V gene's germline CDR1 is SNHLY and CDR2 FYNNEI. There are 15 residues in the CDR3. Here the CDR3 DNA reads TGTGCCAGCGGGGGTGGAGGGGCCGGCACAGATACGCAGTATTTT. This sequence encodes CASGGGGAGTDTQYF.

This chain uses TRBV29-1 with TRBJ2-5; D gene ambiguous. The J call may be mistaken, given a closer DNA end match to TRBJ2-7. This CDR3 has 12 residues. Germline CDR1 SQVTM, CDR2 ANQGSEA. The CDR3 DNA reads TGCAGCGTTGAAATCCATCCCTACGAGCAGTACTTC. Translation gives CSVEIHPYEQYF.